This T cell receptor beta chain was captured by sequencing in a study of blood T cell repertoires in COVID-19. CDR1 GTSNPN and CDR2 SVGIG come from the germline V gene (reference sequence). CDR3 length equals 13 residues. Losses at the gene ends were 0 bases for V and 8 bases for J; bases not matched to a gene: 6. The data were produced by immunoSEQ multiplex PCR, yet TCRdb's version contains in-frame clones alone and is incomplete. The table shows over 60,000 clones, with 89% occurring only once. This clonotype was obtained from an elderly man with acute or convalescent COVID-19. Input material: peripheral blood. The rearrangement links TRBV30 to TRBJ1-2; 7 bases line up with TRBD1. The CDR3 loop reads CAWSVKGAEGYTF. CDR3 coding DNA: TGTGCCTGGAGTGTTAAGGGGGCAGAGGGCTACACCTTC. The complete variable domain, with remaining parts taken from reference TRBV30 and TRBJ1-2, reads SQTIHQWPATLVQPVGSPLSLECTVEGTSNPNLYWYRQAAGRGLQLLFYSVGIGQISSEVPQNLSASRPQDRQFILSSKKLLLSDSGFYLCAWSVKGAEGYTFGSGTRLTVV.